Here is one TCR beta chain with its context. Its antigen is not known. This specimen comes from a study of shared clonotypes between healthy human individuals. Study in general: There were three CD4 naive, three CD4 memory, two CD8 naive and one CD8 memory plates per donor.

The assay used deep level. Libraries were prepared by immunoSEQ multiplex PCR; TCRdb keeps only in-frame clonotypes and omits some of them. The sample includes over a million clones, 75% to 85% of them seen just once. CDR1 and CDR2 from the germline V gene are DFQATT and SNEGSKA (reference sequence). The CDR3 is 10 residues long. V lost 4 bases and J 6 bases, leaving 7 bases between the germline ends. Findings and limits, study-wide: Expectations were that clonotype sharing among donors would be affected by sequencing depth. Large depth notwithstanding, sorted-subset sequencing proved incomplete by rarefaction.

The rearrangement uses TRBV20-1 and TRBJ2-7, with no clear D. The sequence was obtained from a man between 18 and 29 years old in good health. Some clones in this sample may be carry-over from other donors' samples. The sequenced sample consisted of memory CD4+ T cells from PBMCs. Subset defined: CD45RA-negative fraction. The CDR3 loop is CSANSVEQYF. The CDR3 bases are TGCAGTGCTAATTCCGTCGAGCAGTACTTC.